The entry below gives a single TCR beta chain sequence along with its context. These data belong to a study of blood T cell repertoires in COVID-19. Clones were sequenced by immunoSEQ multiplex PCR, and TCRdb holds only the in-frame ones, with some missing. The sample lists 150,000 to 200,000 clones; 89% were seen once. The CDR3 loop spans 15 amino acids. Per germline, CDR1 MDHEN and CDR2 SYDVKM. The V end was cut by 5 bases, the J end by 3 bases, with 14 bases between. Sequencing was performed on peripheral blood. The chain is built from TRBV28 and TRBJ2-1; maybe TRBD2 (6 bases). The source is a young man who had recovered from COVID-19. CDR3 DNA: TGTGCCAGCAGTACCGAAGGAGCGGGCTACAATGAGCAGTTCTTC. Its translation: CASSTEGAGYNEQFF. The full variable domain, its missing parts supplied by reference TRBV28 and TRBJ2-1, is DVKVTQSSRYLVKRTGEKVFLECVQDMDHENMFWYRQDPGLGLRLIYFSYDVKMKEKGDIPEGYSVSREKKERFSLILESASTNQTSMYLCASSTEGAGYNEQFFGPGTRLTVL.